This T cell receptor (beta chain) originates from a study of blood T cell repertoires in COVID-19. Overall study: The study drew acute and convalescent COVID-19 samples from the United States, Italy and Spain.

From germline, CDR1 is DFQATT and CDR2 SNEGSKA (reference sequence). The V end was cut by 3 bases, the J end by 1 base, with 9 bases between. The CDR3 sequence is 14 residues long. The assay was immunoSEQ multiplex PCR, and TCRdb's table has in-frame clones only and misses some. The sample yields 150,000 to 180,000 clones, about 90% seen once. The chain couples TRBV20-1 to TRBJ2-2; the D is unclear. The TCR was taken from a man aged 50 or older with acute or convalescent COVID-19. Material for sequencing was peripheral blood. CDR3 residues: CSASGRLNTGELFF. In DNA form, the CDR3 reads TGCAGTGCTAGTGGCAGGCTGAACACCGGGGAGCTGTTTTTT.